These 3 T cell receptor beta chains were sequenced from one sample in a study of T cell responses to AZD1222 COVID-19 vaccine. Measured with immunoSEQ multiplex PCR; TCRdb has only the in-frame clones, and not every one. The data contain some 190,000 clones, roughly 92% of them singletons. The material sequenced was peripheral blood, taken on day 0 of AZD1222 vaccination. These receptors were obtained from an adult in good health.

The CDR3 DNA reads TGTGCCAGCCTAGGAGGGGCGGTTGGCTACACCTTC. This translates into CASLGGAVGYTF. The chain links TRBV2 to TRBJ1-2; tentative D call: TRBD1 (5 bases). Germline CDR1 is SNHLY and CDR2 is FYNNEI. V lost 8 bases to trimming and J lost 7 bases, with 14 bases between them. The CDR3 is 12 amino acids. The full variable domain, its missing parts supplied by reference TRBV2 and TRBJ1-2, is EPEVTQTPSHQVTQMGQEVILRCVPISNHLYFYWYRQILGQKVEFLVSFYNNEISEKSEIFDDQFSVERPDGSNFTLKIRSTKLEDSAMYFCASLGGAVGYTFGSGTRLTVV.

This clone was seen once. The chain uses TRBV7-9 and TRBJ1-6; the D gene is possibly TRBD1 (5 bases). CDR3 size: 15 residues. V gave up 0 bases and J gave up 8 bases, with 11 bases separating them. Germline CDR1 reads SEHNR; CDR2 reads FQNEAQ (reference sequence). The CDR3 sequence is CASSLAARADSPLHF. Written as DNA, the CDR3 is TGTGCCAGCAGCTTAGCGGCCAGGGCAGATTCACCCCTCCACTTT.

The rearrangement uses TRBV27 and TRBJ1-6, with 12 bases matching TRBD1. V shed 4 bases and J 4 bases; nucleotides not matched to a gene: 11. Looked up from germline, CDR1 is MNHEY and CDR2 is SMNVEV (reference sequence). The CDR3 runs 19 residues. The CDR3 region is CASSWGTGGDYPYNSPLHF. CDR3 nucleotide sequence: TGTGCCAGCAGTTGGGGGACAGGGGGCGATTACCCATATAATTCACCCCTCCACTTT.